These 2 T cell receptor beta chains were all obtained from the same sample, sequenced in a study of shared clonotypes between healthy human individuals. Generated by immunoSEQ multiplex PCR, the TCRdb table keeps only in-frame clones and is missing some. The repertoire has roughly 2,000,000 clones, roughly 95% of them found once; the top ten carry around 1.8%. Naive CD8 cells, CD45RO-negative and positively selected for CCR7, excluded terminally differentiated effector memory CD45RA+ cells. Sequences were obtained from naive CD8+ T cells from PBMCs. These receptors originate from a man younger than 30 in good health. Some clones in this sample may be carry-over from other donors' samples.

This clone was observed a handful of times. This chain joins TRBV27 and TRBJ2-7; 9 nucleotides align to TRBD1. V trimming: 4 bases; J trimming: 4 bases; junction bases outside the gene matches: 8. CDR1 and CDR2 from the germline V gene are MNHEY and SMNVEV (reference sequence). This CDR3 has 15 residues. In nucleotides, the CDR3 is TGTGCCAGCAGTTCCACCGGGACAGGGTTTTACGAGCAGTACTTC. Protein sequence: CASSSTGTGFYEQYF.

For the CDR3, the DNA is TGTGCCAGCAGTCACCGCGGGACTAGCGGGAACAATGAGCAGTTCTTC. This codes for CASSHRGTSGNNEQFF. This chain links TRBV27 with TRBJ2-1; 13 nucleotides line up with TRBD2. With V trimmed by 5 bases and J by 5 bases, 6 bases remained unmatched. The V gene's germline CDR1 is MNHEY and CDR2 SMNVEV (reference sequence). The CDR3 is 16 residues long.